This T cell receptor beta chain appears in the sequencing data of a study of neurological immune-mediated disorders. General observations from the study: Healthy controls had more TCR clonal expansion than multiple sclerosis, which showed the least, whereas HTLV-1-associated myelopathy showed the most. The repertoires of 18 of 34 multiple sclerosis patients were placed by phylogenetic grouping in a single related-CDR3 cluster, which may be a signature.

The unsorted libraries were made from 2 million PBMCs kept at -80 C. V shed 3 bases and J shed 0 bases, with 20 bases lying between them. The CDR3 totals 19 residues. CDR1 and CDR2 (germline): LNHNV, YYDKDF (reference sequence). With 10-nucleotide random UMIs included, cDNA was synthesized by 5'RACE. MiXCR was run by TCRdb on the 5' RACE reads, yielding one entry per CDR3 protein. In the table there are 65,000 to 95,000 distinct CDR3 sequences, approximately 5% of which are singletons. To note about this clonotype: No antigen is known for it.

This sequence was found in a woman between 25 and 40 years old with multiple sclerosis. Sequenced input: PBMCs. This chain joins TRBV15 and TRBJ1-4; D unresolved. CDR3 protein: CATSSSWGPAIATNEKLFF. The CDR3 DNA is TGTGCCACCAGCAGCTCCTGGGGTCCGGCTATTGCAACTAATGAAAAACTGTTTTTT.